The 27 T cell receptor beta chains in this list originate from one sample, sequenced in a study of PD-1 blockade in mismatch repair-deficient tumors. Data came from immunoSEQ multiplex PCR; TCRdb stores just in-frame clones and leaves some out. In the table there are some 120,000 clones, about nine tenths of which are singletons. Sequencing was performed on peripheral blood, taken 70 to 73 weeks after starting pembrolizumab. These receptors were obtained from an adult with mismatch repair-deficient cancer.

The V call is TRBV28, the J call TRBJ1-2, with TRBD1 matching 7 bases. The CDR3 has 16 residues. V was clipped by 3 bases and J by 4 bases; unmatched bases: 11. Germline V gene data show CDR1 as MDHEN and CDR2 as SYDVKM. CDR3 region: CASSFRDSTGSYGYTF. The CDR3, as DNA: TGTGCCAGCAGTTTTAGGGACAGCACAGGATCCTATGGCTACACCTTC.

The count of this clone is one. The rearrangement links TRBV5-1 to TRBJ1-3; D is ambiguous. Germline V gives CDR1 SGHRS, CDR2 YFSETQ. There are 16 residues in the CDR3. With 0 bases removed from V and 4 bases from J, the gap between germline ends came to 14 bases. The CDR3 protein is CASSLEKGLGGNTIYF. In DNA form, the CDR3 reads TGCGCCAGCAGCTTGGAAAAGGGTCTTGGCGGAAACACCATATATTTT.

The chain recombines TRBV18 with TRBJ2-1; D is undetermined. The V gene lost 3 bases and the J gene lost 6 bases, with 6 bases spanning the gap. There are 12 residues in the CDR3. The V gene's germline CDR1 is KGHSH and CDR2 LQKENI. In DNA, the CDR3 is TGTGCCAGCTCACCGGTCGGCAATGAGCAGTTCTTC. Protein sequence: CASSPVGNEQFF.

This clone was observed a single time. The rearrangement uses TRBV5-5 and TRBJ2-1, with D tentatively TRBD1 (6 bases). CDR1 is SGHKS, CDR2 YYEKEE, per germline (reference sequence). The CDR3 contains 15 residues. Trimming removed 0 bases at V and 9 bases at J, with 16 bases between. The CDR3 DNA reads as TGTGCCAGCAGCTTGGTACAGGGCTTGGGCGGTGAGCAGTTCTTC. Encoded protein: CASSLVQGLGGEQFF.

The chain joins TRBV4-1 to TRBJ1-4, with D uncertain. CDR3 length: 17 residues. V was shortened by 6 bases and J by 5 bases, with 22 bases between the two germline ends. CDR1 is MGHRA and CDR2 is YSYEKL in the germline V gene. The CDR3 loop reads CASSKNWRGVSNEKLFF. The CDR3 nucleotides are TGCGCCAGCAGTAAAAACTGGAGAGGTGTCAGCAATGAAAAACTGTTTTTT.

The rearrangement uses TRBV30 and TRBJ1-1; TRBD1 matches 9 bases. V dropped 2 bases and J dropped 5; count of bases not matched to a gene: 3. In germline, CDR1 is GTSNPN, CDR2 SVGIG (reference sequence). This CDR3 is 13 amino acids long. For the CDR3, the DNA is TGTGCCTGGAGTCGGACAGGGGAAACTGAAGCTTTCTTT. It translates to CAWSRTGETEAFF. The whole variable domain, filled in from reference TRBV30 and TRBJ1-1, reads SQTIHQWPATLVQPVGSPLSLECTVEGTSNPNLYWYRQAAGRGLQLLFYSVGIGQISSEVPQNLSASRPQDRQFILSSKKLLLSDSGFYLCAWSRTGETEAFFGQGTRLTVV.

The chain links TRBV4-1 to TRBJ2-2; D may be TRBD1 (5 bases). The germline CDR1 and CDR2 sequences are MGHRA and YSYEKL. The CDR3 spans 18 residues. The germline V and J ends were trimmed by 2 bases and 3 bases, with 19 bases remaining between them. The DNA for the CDR3 is TGCGCCAGCAGCCAAAAACCCCCCCACAGGTCCGACACCGGGGAGCTGTTTTTT. Residues: CASSQKPPHRSDTGELFF.

This rearrangement joins TRBV30 to TRBJ1-1; D ambiguous. V was clipped by 3 bases and J by 8 bases, with 7 bases between them. CDR1 GTSNPN and CDR2 SVGIG come from the germline V gene (reference sequence). The CDR3 is 10 residues long. DNA for the CDR3: TGTGCCTGGAGCCGAGGGGAAGCTTTCTTT. Translation gives CAWSRGEAFF.

This chain links TRBV19 with TRBJ2-7, with 7 bases lining up with TRBD2. The germline V gene encodes CDR1 LNHDA and CDR2 SQIVND (reference sequence). V shed 3 bases and J 3 bases; nucleotides not matched to a gene: 8. The CDR3 loop spans 15 amino acids. This chain's CDR3 is CASSMGGGPHYEQYF. CDR3 bases: TGTGCCAGTAGTATGGGGGGAGGGCCTCACTACGAGCAGTACTTC.

V usage is TRBV9 and J usage is TRBJ2-1; D gene unclear. The CDR3 covers 14 residues. Trimming shortened V by 0 bases and J by 6 bases, and 10 bases separated the two germline ends. Germline-derived CDR1 and CDR2 are SGDLS and YYNGEE. The CDR3 DNA reads TGTGCCAGCAGCGTAGCTGGTGGTAGCAATGAGCAGTTCTTC. Its translation is CASSVAGGSNEQFF.

The rearrangement joins TRBV5-1 to TRBJ2-7, with D perhaps matching TRBD1 or TRBD2 (8 bases each). Per the germline V gene, CDR1 is SGHRS and CDR2 is YFSETQ. Trimming pared 7 bases from V and 3 bases from J, leaving 17 bases between. The CDR3 is made up of 14 amino acids. DNA of the CDR3: TGCGCCAGCGGACAGGGCCGGGGGGGCTACGAGCAGTACTTC. Amino acids: CASGQGRGGYEQYF.

The chain recombines TRBV6-1 with TRBJ2-7; D is uncertain. The CDR3 is 12 amino acids. V lost 5 bases, J lost 6 bases, and 11 bases lay in between. The germline CDR1 and CDR2 sequences are MNHNS and SASEGT. The CDR3 DNA reads TGTGCCAGCAGTTATTCGAGGACCGAGCAGTACTTC. Protein sequence: CASSYSRTEQYF.

The chain carries TRBV27 and TRBJ1-2; possible D gene TRBD1, 6 bases. Trimming left V 6 bases short and J 7 bases short, with 18 bases between. The CDR3 spans 14 residues. The germline V gene has CDR1 MNHEY and CDR2 SMNVEV (reference sequence). The CDR3, as DNA: TGTGCCAGCAGCCCCAAGGCGGGGGGCGGTGGCTACACCTTC. Translation: CASSPKAGGGGYTF.

The rearrangement links TRBV4-2 to TRBJ2-7; 7 bases map to TRBD1. The ends lost 0 bases at V and 0 bases at J; junction bases unmatched: 2. Germline lookup yields CDR1 LGHNA and CDR2 YNFKEQ. The CDR3 contains 15 residues. CDR3 in amino acids: CASSQEAGGSYEQYF. CDR3 DNA: TGTGCCAGCAGCCAAGAGGCAGGGGGCTCCTACGAGCAGTACTTC.

The chain couples TRBV13 to TRBJ2-2; 8 bases match TRBD2. V lost 5 bases, J lost 0 bases, and 11 bases stayed unmatched. This CDR3 contains 18 residues. The germline V gene has CDR1 PRHDT and CDR2 FYEKMQ (reference sequence). The CDR3 DNA reads as TGTGCCAGCAGCGGAGAGACTAGCGAAAATCCGAACACCGGGGAGCTGTTTTTT. Translated, it gives CASSGETSENPNTGELFF.

This sequence joins TRBV4-3 and TRBJ2-1; D may be TRBD1 or TRBD2 (7 bases each). The CDR3 consists of 16 residues. Germline values: CDR1 LGHNA, CDR2 YSLEER. Trimming left V 3 bases short and J 1 base short, with 13 bases between. CDR3 nucleotides: TGCGCCAGCAGCCAGCACAGGGGAGGGTCCTACAATGAGCAGTTCTTC. Protein: CASSQHRGGSYNEQFF.

The genes are TRBV5-5 and TRBJ1-2; 9 positions match TRBD1. V lost 6 bases, J lost 5 bases, and 2 bases stayed unmatched. CDR3 length: 12 residues. The V gene's germline CDR1 is SGHKS and CDR2 YYEKEE (reference sequence). This CDR3 is CASIGTGYGYTF. The CDR3 DNA is TGTGCCAGCATCGGGACAGGGTATGGCTACACCTTC.

The rearrangement links TRBV7-6 to TRBJ2-3, with D possibly being TRBD2 (6 bases). The CDR3 totals 14 residues. The V gene lost 2 bases and the J gene lost 1 base, with 7 bases spanning the gap. Germline values: CDR1 SGHVS, CDR2 FNYEAQ. This CDR3 is CASSLTGGTDTQYF. CDR3 DNA: TGTGCCAGCAGCTTAACGGGGGGCACAGATACGCAGTATTTT.

The chain has TRBV6-5 and TRBJ2-7; 10 positions agree with TRBD2. CDR3 length: 14 residues. Trimming took 5 bases from V and 6 from J; bases not matched to a gene: 7. Per germline, CDR1 MNHEY and CDR2 SVGAGI. CDR3: CASSQGTSVVEQYF. CDR3 bases: TGTGCCAGCAGTCAAGGGACTAGCGTGGTCGAGCAGTACTTC.

This clone was recorded only once. V and J are TRBV7-2 and TRBJ2-3, with a weak D call TRBD1 (5 bases). Germline CDR1 SGHTA, CDR2 FQGNSA. The CDR3 loop spans 15 amino acids. Trimming stripped 7 bases from V and 2 bases from J, with 16 bases between. The CDR3 DNA sequence: TGTGCCAGCACCAAACAGGACCGAATCACAGATACGCAGTATTTT. The encoded protein is CASTKQDRITDTQYF.

About this clone itself: One junction end does not reproduce the germline sequence, and a read error may be involved. V usage is TRBV7-7 and J usage is TRBJ2-5; 7 positions match TRBD2. Germline loops: CDR1 SSHAT, CDR2 FNYEAQ (reference sequence). CDR3 length: 15 amino acids. CDR3 DNA sequence: TGTGCTAGCAGCGTGGGAGGGACGGGAGAAGAGACCCAGTACTTC. Protein product: CASSVGGTGEETQYF.

The J gene is TRBJ2-1, the V gene TRBV4-1; 11 nucleotides agree with TRBD2. The ends lost 0 bases at V and 9 bases at J; junction bases unmatched: 7. CDR3 length equals 16 residues. Germline V lookup: CDR1 MGHRA, CDR2 YSYEKL. CDR3 in amino acids: CASSQDTSGSNGEQFF. The CDR3 DNA reads as TGCGCCAGCAGCCAAGACACTAGCGGGAGTAACGGTGAGCAGTTCTTC.

The genes are TRBV5-4 and TRBJ2-2, with TRBD2 as a possible D gene (6 bases). This CDR3 is built from 14 residues. Germline-derived CDR1 and CDR2 are SGHNT and YYREEE (reference sequence). V was pared by 1 base and J by 7 bases, with 11 bases between. For the CDR3, the DNA is TGTGCCAGCAGCTTGCGAGACGGGGGCGGGGAGCTGTTTTTT. Encoded protein: CASSLRDGGGELFF.

Here the CDR3 reads CASSLVGVVTDTQYF. The CDR3 DNA follows: TGCGCCAGCAGCTTGGTGGGGGTTGTCACAGATACGCAGTATTTT. The genes are TRBV5-1 and TRBJ2-3; possibly TRBD1 or TRBD2 for D (5 bases each). There are 15 residues in the CDR3. V was clipped by 0 bases and J by 2 bases, with 10 bases between them. Germline V gene lookup returns CDR1 SGHRS and CDR2 YFSETQ.

J is TRBJ2-3 and V is TRBV15; D not certain. This CDR3 is 13 amino acids long. Germline CDR1 LNHNV, CDR2 YYDKDF (reference sequence). V lost 5 bases to trimming and J lost 6 bases, with 12 bases between them. CDR3 sequence (DNA): TGTGCCACCAGCTCTGAACTGTGGGATACGCAGTATTTT. It translates to CATSSELWDTQYF.

J is TRBJ2-5 and V is TRBV5-1, with a weak D call TRBD2 (5 bases). With 1 base removed from V and 2 bases from J, the gap between germline ends came to 6 bases. Germline lookup yields CDR1 SGHRS and CDR2 YFSETQ. CDR3 length: 13 amino acids. CDR3 sequence (DNA): TGCGCCAGCAGCTTGTCGGGGCAAGAGACCCAGTACTTC. It translates to CASSLSGQETQYF. The full variable domain, rest sourced from reference TRBV5-1 and TRBJ2-5, is KAGVTQTPRYLIKTRGQQVTLSCSPISGHRSVSWYQQTPGQGLQFLFEYFSETQRNKGNFPGRFSGRQFSNSRSEMNVSTLELGDSALYLCASSLSGQETQYFGPGTRLLVL.

The chain employs TRBV10-3 and TRBJ2-7; TRBD2 agrees at 10 bases. In germline, CDR1 is ENHRY, CDR2 SYGVKD. V lost 2 bases, J lost 5 bases, and 12 bases stayed unmatched. The CDR3 contains 17 residues. CDR3 coding DNA: TGTGCCATCAGTGAGAATCCGGCTAGCGGGAGTGATAACGAGCAGTACTTC. It encodes CAISENPASGSDNEQYF.